The 13 T cell receptor beta chains below all came from one sample that was sequenced in a study of radiation and T cells in renal cell carcinoma. Time point in this sample: baseline pretreatment blood. The treatment is: 15 Gy SBRT to primary tumor, nephrectomy 4 weeks later. Clones were sequenced by immunoSEQ multiplex PCR, and TCRdb holds only the in-frame ones, with some missing. The sample lists 40,000 to 60,000 clones; around 83% were seen once. The sample consisted of blood, taken from a patient whose treatment included radiotherapy and nephrectomy. All receptors come from a woman aged 65 to 85 with renal cell carcinoma.

The genes are TRBV6-1 and TRBJ1-1; 7 bases align to TRBD1. Trimming cost V 3 bases and J 11 bases; bases outside gene matches: 15. The germline V gene encodes CDR1 MNHNS and CDR2 SASEGT. The CDR3 is 15 residues long. The CDR3 nucleotides are TGTGCCAGCAGTGACCAGGGGGTCCCTCCTAAAGACGCTTTCTTT. The encoded protein is CASSDQGVPPKDAFF.

This chain links TRBV6-6 with TRBJ1-5; D gene unclear. CDR3 length: 12 amino acids. CDR1 and CDR2 (germline): MNHNY, SVGAGI (reference sequence). Trimming removed 2 bases from V and 5 bases from J, with 4 bases in between. CDR3: CASSYQDQPQHF. The DNA of the CDR3 is TGTGCCAGCAGTTACCAAGATCAGCCCCAGCATTTT.

V is TRBV7-2 and J is TRBJ2-7; D is perhaps TRBD2 (6 bases). V was shortened by 1 base and J by 9 bases, with 22 bases between the two germline ends. The germline V gene has CDR1 SGHTA and CDR2 FQGNSA. The CDR3 has 16 amino acids. The CDR3 coding sequence is TGTGCCAGCAGCTTAGGGTCGGACTACACCTACGACGTGCAGTACTTC. This gives the protein CASSLGSDYTYDVQYF.

The chain uses TRBV19 and TRBJ2-2; D is uncertain. Germline lookup yields CDR1 LNHDA and CDR2 SQIVND (reference sequence). This CDR3 comprises 14 residues. V lost 3 bases and J lost 4, with 9 bases in between. The CDR3 loop is CASSIGTTTGELFF. The CDR3 nucleotides are TGTGCCAGTAGTATCGGTACTACCACCGGGGAGCTGTTTTTT.

This sequence joins TRBV4-1 and TRBJ1-2; D gene uncertain. The germline gives CDR1 MGHRA, CDR2 YSYEKL. This CDR3 is built from 12 residues. The ends were cut back, 0 bases at V and 7 bases at J, with 6 bases in the middle. The CDR3 coding sequence is TGCGCCAGCAGCCAAGATCGAATTGGCTACACCTTC. Translation gives CASSQDRIGYTF.

V usage is TRBV5-1 and J usage is TRBJ2-3; D remains ambiguous. The germline V gene encodes CDR1 SGHRS and CDR2 YFSETQ. The CDR3 covers 14 residues. The germline V and J ends were trimmed by 1 base and 1 base, with 7 bases remaining between them. The CDR3 reads CASSLNPGTDTQYF. The CDR3 DNA reads as TGCGCCAGCAGCTTGAATCCAGGCACAGATACGCAGTATTTT.

V gene TRBV2 combines with J gene TRBJ2-7; perhaps D is TRBD1 or TRBD2 (5 bases each). This CDR3 has 13 amino acids. Trimming took off 6 bases at V and 3 bases at J, with 12 bases between the two ends. CDR1 is SNHLY, CDR2 FYNNEI, per germline. The CDR3 nucleotides are TGTGCCAGCAGGCCACGGGACGGCTACGAGCAGTACTTC. Amino acids: CASRPRDGYEQYF.

The J gene is TRBJ1-4, the V gene TRBV5-5; TRBD1 is a possible D gene (5 bases). The CDR3 length is 14 residues. Germline V lookup: CDR1 SGHKS, CDR2 YYEKEE (reference sequence). Trimming stripped 0 bases from V and 8 bases from J, with 11 bases between. CDR3 sequence: CASSLGQGTEKLFF. CDR3 DNA: TGTGCCAGCAGCTTGGGCCAGGGAACCGAAAAACTGTTTTTT.

This clone is a singleton in its sample. This chain joins TRBV27 and TRBJ1-1; 8 bases align to TRBD1. CDR3 length: 14 residues. V shed 5 bases and J 4 bases; nucleotides not matched to a gene: 6. The germline CDR1 and CDR2 sequences are MNHEY and SMNVEV (reference sequence). The DNA of the CDR3 is TGTGCCAGCAGTCCAAGGACAGGGAGCACTGAAGCTTTCTTT. Translation gives CASSPRTGSTEAFF.

This rearrangement joins TRBV5-4 to TRBJ1-2, with D possibly TRBD1 on 5 matching bases. The CDR3 has 13 residues. The V and J ends lost 4 bases and 1 base respectively, with 8 bases between them. From germline, CDR1 is SGHNT and CDR2 YYREEE (reference sequence). CDR3 sequence: CASSRDGNYGYTF. CDR3 coding DNA: TGTGCCAGCAGCCGGGACGGTAACTATGGCTACACCTTC.

In this sample, this clone turned up a few times. This chain connects TRBV6-5 to TRBJ2-2; D call uncertain. Germline V gives CDR1 MNHEY, CDR2 SVGAGI. Trimming stripped 6 bases from V and 6 bases from J, with 8 bases between. This CDR3 is 12 amino acids long. CDR3 sequence reads: CASRGFAGELFF. CDR3 DNA sequence: TGTGCCAGCAGGGGGTTTGCCGGGGAGCTGTTTTTT.

The chain has TRBV11-2 and TRBJ2-1; the D gene is possibly TRBD1 (5 bases). CDR3 length equals 13 residues. Trimming removed 5 bases at V and 6 bases at J, with 11 bases between. Looked up from germline, CDR1 is SGHAT and CDR2 is FQNNGV. The chain's CDR3 is CASSRFQGNEQFF. CDR3 in DNA: TGTGCCAGCAGCAGATTCCAGGGCAATGAGCAGTTCTTC.

The V call is TRBV6-5, the J call TRBJ2-5; possibly TRBD1 for D (7 bases). The V gene lost 6 bases and the J gene lost 6 bases, with 20 bases spanning the gap. The CDR3 sequence is 15 residues long. Germline-derived CDR1 and CDR2 are MNHEY and SVGAGI. The CDR3 is CASRKDRDSSQTQYF. CDR3 DNA sequence: TGTGCCAGCAGGAAAGACAGGGACTCCAGCCAGACCCAGTACTTC.